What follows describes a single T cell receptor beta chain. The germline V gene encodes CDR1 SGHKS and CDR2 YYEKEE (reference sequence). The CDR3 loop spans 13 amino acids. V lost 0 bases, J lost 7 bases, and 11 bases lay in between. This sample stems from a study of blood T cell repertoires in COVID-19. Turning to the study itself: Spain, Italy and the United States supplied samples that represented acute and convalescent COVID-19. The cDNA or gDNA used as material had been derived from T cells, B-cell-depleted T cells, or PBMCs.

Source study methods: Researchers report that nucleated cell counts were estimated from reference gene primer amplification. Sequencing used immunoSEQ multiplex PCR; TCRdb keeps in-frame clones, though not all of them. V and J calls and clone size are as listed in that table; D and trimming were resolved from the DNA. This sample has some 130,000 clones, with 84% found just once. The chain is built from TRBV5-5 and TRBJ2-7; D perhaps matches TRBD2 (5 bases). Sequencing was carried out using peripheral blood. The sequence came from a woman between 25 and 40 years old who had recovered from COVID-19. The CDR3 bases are TGTGCCAGCAGCTTGGGACTACTGGGGGAGCAGTACTTC. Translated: CASSLGLLGEQYF.